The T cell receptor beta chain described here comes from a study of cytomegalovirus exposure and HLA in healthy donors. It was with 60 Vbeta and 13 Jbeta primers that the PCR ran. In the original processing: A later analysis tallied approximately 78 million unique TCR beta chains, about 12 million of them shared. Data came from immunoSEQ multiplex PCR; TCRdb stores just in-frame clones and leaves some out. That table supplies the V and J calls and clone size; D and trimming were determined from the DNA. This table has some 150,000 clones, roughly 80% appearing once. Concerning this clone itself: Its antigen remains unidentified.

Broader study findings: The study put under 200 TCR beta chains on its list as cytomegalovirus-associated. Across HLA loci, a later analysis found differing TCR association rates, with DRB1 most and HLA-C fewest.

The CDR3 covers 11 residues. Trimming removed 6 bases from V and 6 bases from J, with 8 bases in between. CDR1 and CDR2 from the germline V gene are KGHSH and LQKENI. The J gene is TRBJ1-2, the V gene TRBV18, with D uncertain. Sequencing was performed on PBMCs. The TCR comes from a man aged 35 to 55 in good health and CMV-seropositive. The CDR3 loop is CASSRRDGYTF. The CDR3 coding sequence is TGTGCCAGCTCCCGGAGGGATGGCTACACCTTC. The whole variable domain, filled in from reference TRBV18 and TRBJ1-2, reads NAGVMQNPRHLVRRRGQEARLRCSPMKGHSHVYWYRQLPEEGLKFMVYLQKENIIDESGMPKERFSAEFPKEGPSILRIQQVVRGDSAAYFCASSRRDGYTFGSGTRLTVV.